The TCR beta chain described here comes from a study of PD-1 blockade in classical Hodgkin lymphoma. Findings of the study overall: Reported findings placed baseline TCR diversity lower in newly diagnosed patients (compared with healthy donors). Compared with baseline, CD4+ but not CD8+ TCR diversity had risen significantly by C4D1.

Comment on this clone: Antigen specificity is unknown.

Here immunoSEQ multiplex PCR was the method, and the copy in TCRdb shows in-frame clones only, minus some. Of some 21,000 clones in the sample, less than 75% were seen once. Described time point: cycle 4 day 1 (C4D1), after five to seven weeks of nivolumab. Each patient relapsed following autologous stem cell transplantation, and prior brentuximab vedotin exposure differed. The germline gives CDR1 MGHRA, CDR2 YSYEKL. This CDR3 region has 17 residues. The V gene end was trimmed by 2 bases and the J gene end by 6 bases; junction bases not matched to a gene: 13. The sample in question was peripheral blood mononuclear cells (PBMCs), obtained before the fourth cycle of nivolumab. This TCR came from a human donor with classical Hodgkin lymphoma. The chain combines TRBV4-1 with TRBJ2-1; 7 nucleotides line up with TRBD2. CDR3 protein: CASSQLGVVIAGNEQFF. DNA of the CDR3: TGCGCCAGCAGCCAACTGGGAGTAGTTATAGCGGGCAATGAGCAGTTCTTC.